These 26 T cell receptor beta chains were all obtained from the same sample, sequenced in a study of T cell responses to AZD1222 COVID-19 vaccine. The repertoire was sequenced with immunoSEQ multiplex PCR; TCRdb's copy has only in-frame clones and lacks some. The sample has roughly 80,000 clones, over 80% seen once; the top ten hold 3.5% to 5.5%. The sample was peripheral blood, taken on day 0 of MenACWY control vaccination. All receptors derive from an adult in good health.

V usage is TRBV18 and J usage is TRBJ1-2; D is uncertain. The ends were cut back, 2 bases at V and 8 bases at J, with 12 bases in the middle. This CDR3 region has 13 residues. Germline loops: CDR1 KGHSH, CDR2 LQKENI. DNA of the CDR3: TGTGCCAGCTCACCAAACGAGAGCAGCGGCTACACCTTC. Translation gives CASSPNESSGYTF. Full variable domain (rest looked up from reference TRBV18 and TRBJ1-2): NAGVMQNPRHLVRRRGQEARLRCSPMKGHSHVYWYRQLPEEGLKFMVYLQKENIIDESGMPKERFSAEFPKEGPSILRIQQVVRGDSAAYFCASSPNESSGYTFGSGTRLTVV.

The chain couples TRBV19 to TRBJ2-2; D not resolved. V gave up 1 base and J gave up 8 bases, with 5 bases separating them. There are 12 residues in the CDR3. Germline CDR1 LNHDA, CDR2 SQIVND (reference sequence). CDR3 sequence: CASSIVFGELFF. As DNA, the CDR3 is TGTGCCAGTAGTATAGTTTTTGGGGAGCTGTTTTTT.

The chain carries TRBV27 and TRBJ1-5, with 7 bases identical to TRBD1. The CDR3 runs to 13 residues. Germline CDR1 MNHEY, CDR2 SMNVEV (reference sequence). V gave up 6 bases and J gave up 6 bases; unmatched junction bases: 5. The CDR3 DNA is TGTGCCAGCAGCACAGGGGTGGGTCAGCCCCAGCATTTT. It encodes CASSTGVGQPQHF.

V usage is TRBV28 and J usage is TRBJ1-3; D is unresolved. The CDR3 extends over 16 amino acids. V lost 3 bases and J 7 bases, leaving 19 bases between the germline ends. Germline V gene sequence: CDR1 MDHEN, CDR2 SYDVKM. The CDR3 loop is CASSLGTGLSINTIYF. CDR3 sequence (DNA): TGTGCCAGCAGTTTGGGTACCGGGCTATCGATCAACACCATATATTTT.

The chain recombines TRBV6-5 with TRBJ2-1; D uncertain. Germline values: CDR1 MNHEY, CDR2 SVGAGI. This CDR3 is built from 16 residues. V was pared by 0 bases and J by 1 base, with 10 bases between. The CDR3 loop is CASSYSMPGSYNEQFF. The CDR3 region has the DNA TGTGCCAGCAGTTACTCGATGCCTGGATCCTACAATGAGCAGTTCTTC.

This sequence joins TRBV19 and TRBJ1-5; a weak D match, TRBD1 (5 bases). This CDR3 region has 16 residues. Deletions cut 1 base from V and 8 bases from J, with 18 bases between. The germline CDR1 and CDR2 sequences are LNHDA and SQIVND (reference sequence). DNA of the CDR3: TGTGCCAGTAGTATAGGTCCCTTCAGGGCCGTAGAGCCCCAGCATTTT. Translating it yields CASSIGPFRAVEPQHF.

The gene calls are TRBV14 and TRBJ1-1, with D tentatively TRBD1 (5 bases). The V and J ends lost 3 bases and 7 bases respectively, with 9 bases between them. The CDR3 is made up of 12 amino acids. Germline CDR1 reads SGHDN; CDR2 reads FVKESK. CDR3: CASSHGTVEAFF. The CDR3 DNA reads as TGTGCCAGCAGCCATGGGACGGTTGAAGCTTTCTTT.

CDR3 coding DNA: TGTGCCAGCAGTTTCCGGGACCTCAATGAGCAGTTCTTC. Its protein is CASSFRDLNEQFF. This chain joins TRBV27 and TRBJ2-1; either TRBD1 or TRBD2 may supply D (5 bases each). Germline lookup yields CDR1 MNHEY and CDR2 SMNVEV (reference sequence). The CDR3 spans 13 residues. V was shortened by 3 bases and J by 6 bases, with 9 bases between the two germline ends.

The gene calls are TRBV7-9 and TRBJ1-4; D ambiguous. The length of the CDR3 is 11 residues. The ends were cut back, 2 bases at V and 7 bases at J, with 2 bases in the middle. Germline V gene sequence: CDR1 SEHNR, CDR2 FQNEAQ (reference sequence). The CDR3, as DNA: TGTGCCAGCAGCTTAACTGAAAAACTGTTTTTT. It encodes CASSLTEKLFF.

This rearrangement joins TRBV5-4 to TRBJ2-1; 14 bases match TRBD2. The CDR3 extends over 17 amino acids. The trim removed 1 base at V and 7 bases at J, leaving 7 bases unmatched. CDR1 is SGHNT, CDR2 YYREEE, per germline (reference sequence). CDR3 amino acids: CASSLSLRLAGGNEQFF. The CDR3 coding sequence is TGTGCCAGCAGCTTGAGTCTGAGACTAGCGGGAGGGAATGAGCAGTTCTTC.

The chain employs TRBV7-3 and TRBJ1-2, with D perhaps matching TRBD1 (6 bases). Trimming took off 1 base at V and 5 bases at J, with 14 bases between the two ends. The CDR3 runs 15 residues. Germline CDR1 reads SGHTA; CDR2 reads FQGTGA. The CDR3 protein is CASSLNPTGLYGYTF. CDR3 DNA sequence: TGTGCCAGCAGCTTAAACCCGACAGGCCTTTATGGCTACACCTTC.

V gene TRBV4-3 combines with J gene TRBJ1-5; D not resolved. This CDR3 spans 13 amino acids. V gave up 0 bases and J gave up 7 bases, with 7 bases separating them. Germline loops: CDR1 LGHNA, CDR2 YSLEER. CDR3 bases: TGCGCCAGCAGCCAAGAAAGGAGGCAGCCCCAGCATTTT. Its protein product is CASSQERRQPQHF.

The chain couples TRBV4-3 to TRBJ1-1; D possibly corresponds to TRBD1 (5 bases). CDR1 is LGHNA and CDR2 is YSLEER in the germline V gene. The CDR3 runs 13 residues. Trimming pared 0 bases from V and 7 bases from J, leaving 9 bases between. CDR3 sequence (DNA): TGCGCCAGCAGCCAAGAGGGGCGGGGTGAAGCTTTCTTT. Protein sequence: CASSQEGRGEAFF.

This chain links TRBV30 with TRBJ2-7; D possibly corresponds to TRBD1 (6 bases). Trimming stripped 2 bases from V and 6 bases from J, with 17 bases between. Per germline, CDR1 GTSNPN and CDR2 SVGIG (reference sequence). This CDR3 is built from 14 residues. Written as DNA, the CDR3 is TGTGCCTGGAGTTACTTTATAGAAGGGGGCGAGCAGTACTTC. It translates to CAWSYFIEGGEQYF.

The rearrangement uses TRBV10-2 and TRBJ1-1; D gene unclear. This CDR3 is built from 13 residues. Germline V gives CDR1 WSHSY, CDR2 SAAADI. V was cut by 7 bases and J by 1 base, with 10 bases left in between. The CDR3: CASNPTGNTEAFF. CDR3 nucleotide sequence: TGCGCCAGCAATCCCACGGGGAACACTGAAGCTTTCTTT.

The genes are TRBV12-3 or TRBV12-4 and TRBJ1-4, with 7 bases that match TRBD1. The length of the CDR3 is 11 residues. Trimming took 8 bases from V and 15 from J; bases not matched to a gene: 9. The CDR3 DNA sequence: TGTGCCAGCGGACTGACAGGGCAAATGTTTTTT. Its translation is CASGLTGQMFF.

The V call is TRBV6-1, the J call TRBJ1-2; the match to TRBD1 covers 8 bases. The ends lost 7 bases at V and 6 bases at J; junction bases unmatched: 16. Germline CDR1 and CDR2: MNHNS and SASEGT. The CDR3 is 16 amino acids. The CDR3 here is CASTEQGAVLGHGYTF. The CDR3 nucleotides are TGTGCCAGCACTGAGCAGGGGGCGGTATTAGGTCATGGCTACACCTTC.

The chain couples TRBV6-5 to TRBJ2-7; D may be TRBD2 (6 bases). V lost 0 bases, J lost 2 bases, and 14 bases lay in between. The germline V gene encodes CDR1 MNHEY and CDR2 SVGAGI. The CDR3 contains 16 residues. The CDR3 DNA sequence: TGTGCCAGCAGTTACTCCACTAGGGACTTCGCCTACGAGCAGTACTTC. Translation: CASSYSTRDFAYEQYF.

The chain joins TRBV5-1 to TRBJ1-4; D remains ambiguous. Germline lookup yields CDR1 SGHRS and CDR2 YFSETQ. V was trimmed by 4 bases and J by 5 bases, leaving 9 bases between them. The CDR3 runs 13 residues. CDR3 nucleotide sequence: TGCGCCAGCAGCCTGCCAGAAAATGAAAAACTGTTTTTT. It translates to CASSLPENEKLFF.

This clone was seen once. The chain uses TRBV7-9 and TRBJ2-1; weak D call: TRBD1 (5 bases). This CDR3 spans 15 amino acids. Germline V CDR1 and CDR2: SEHNR, FQNEAQ (reference sequence). Trimming pared 0 bases from V and 6 bases from J, leaving 12 bases between. The CDR3 protein is CASSLALDTTNEQFF. Written as DNA, the CDR3 is TGTGCCAGCAGCTTAGCTCTGGACACCACCAATGAGCAGTTCTTC.

This chain uses TRBV6-4 with TRBJ2-7; D is uncertain. Per the germline V gene, CDR1 is MRHNA and CDR2 is SNTAGT. Trimming shortened V by 3 bases and J by 4 bases, and 10 bases separated the two germline ends. The CDR3 sequence is 13 residues long. The CDR3 protein is CASSESPNYEQYF. The CDR3 nucleotides read TGTGCCAGCAGTGAATCACCCAATTACGAGCAGTACTTC.

Here the CDR3 reads CASSPGTGASYNEQFF. The CDR3 region has the DNA TGTGCCAGCAGCCCCGGGACCGGGGCGTCCTACAATGAGCAGTTCTTC. The V and J genes are TRBV5-6 and TRBJ2-1; D possibly matches TRBD1 or TRBD2 (5 bases each). V was clipped by 4 bases and J by 1 base, with 15 bases between them. The CDR3 runs 16 residues. The germline V gene has CDR1 SGHDT and CDR2 YYEEEE.

V usage is TRBV5-1 and J usage is TRBJ2-2, with a possible D match to TRBD1 (5 bases). The V gene's germline CDR1 is SGHRS and CDR2 YFSETQ. Trimming took off 5 bases at V and 6 bases at J, with 8 bases between the two ends. The CDR3 has 12 amino acids. The CDR3 coding sequence is TGCGCCAGCAGACAGGCCTCCGGGGAGCTGTTTTTT. It specifies CASRQASGELFF.

The chain combines TRBV5-8 with TRBJ2-3; 11 bases fit TRBD2. This CDR3 contains 18 residues. The germline gives CDR1 SGHTS, CDR2 YDEGEE. Losses at the gene ends were 4 bases for V and 1 base for J; bases not matched to a gene: 11. The DNA for the CDR3 is TGTGCCAGCAGCCATCCCTTAGCGGGAGGGCCGGGCACAGATACGCAGTATTTT. Protein sequence: CASSHPLAGGPGTDTQYF. Full variable domain (rest looked up from reference TRBV5-8 and TRBJ2-3): EAGVTQSPTHLIKTRGQQATLRCSPISGHTSVYWYQQALGLGLQFLLWYDEGEERNRGNFPPRFSGRQFPNYSSELNVNALELEDSALYLCASSHPLAGGPGTDTQYFGPGTRLTVL.

CDR3 amino acids: CASSLEPPSPLHF. Here the CDR3 DNA reads TGCGCCAGCAGCTTGGAACCCCCGTCACCCCTCCACTTT. The J gene is TRBJ1-6, the V gene TRBV5-1; no reliable D call. The CDR3 contains 13 residues. The V end lost 0 bases, the J end lost 10 bases, and 8 bases lay between the germline ends. Germline V gene data show CDR1 as SGHRS and CDR2 as YFSETQ.

The CDR3 here is CASSSGQTTNYGYTF. The CDR3 bases are TGTGCCAGCAGCTCGGGACAGACAACTAACTATGGCTACACCTTC. The V and J genes are TRBV7-9 and TRBJ1-2, with TRBD1 matching over 7 bases. J gave up 0 bases and V 4 bases, and 5 bases lay outside the gene matches. The CDR3 consists of 15 residues. The germline V gene encodes CDR1 SEHNR and CDR2 FQNEAQ (reference sequence).